This TCR beta chain was retrieved from a study of CD8+ T cells in alopecia areata. Following RNA extraction, reverse transcription yielded cDNA that acted as the sequencing template. Clones were read by immunoSEQ multiplex PCR, and TCRdb kept only the in-frame ones, dropping some. The sample lists 200,000 to 250,000 clones, 50% to 60% occurring once. Noted treatment: oral pan-JAK inhibitor, 5-10 mg twice daily. Germline lookup yields CDR1 SQVTM and CDR2 ANQGSEA. Trimming pared 5 bases from V and 2 bases from J, leaving 10 bases between. The CDR3 runs 12 residues. Material: CD4+ T cells sorted from blood, obtained at week 4, from a patient treated with tofacitinib. The chain has TRBV29-1 and TRBJ2-7, with D unclear. This TCR derives from a human donor with alopecia areata. In DNA, the CDR3 is TGCAGCGTTTCGACGCAGACCTACGAGCAGTACTTC. This translates into CSVSTQTYEQYF.